This T cell receptor (beta chain) appears in the sequencing data of a study of T-cell reconstitution after alpha-beta-depleted transplantation in children. Preparation of the TCRbeta library involved a method that used unique molecular identifiers. TCRdb reprocessed the PCR reads via MiXCR and lists one record per CDR3 protein. The sample carries 170,000 or so distinct CDR3 sequences, roughly 6.8% recorded once. The V end was cut by 2 bases, the J end by 2 bases, with 27 bases between. This CDR3 spans 21 amino acids. CDR1 is MNHEY, CDR2 SVGAGI, per germline. This clonotype showed up many times. V and J are TRBV6-5 and TRBJ2-2; D is possibly TRBD1 or TRBD2 (5 bases each). The sequence was collected from a human donor who donated a stem cell graft to a child with Wiskott-Aldrich syndrome. Here the sequenced sample was PBMCs from the stem cell graft donor, taken from the stem cell graft. In DNA form, the CDR3 reads TGTGCCAGCAGTTACCCCCCGGGACGAATCGTTCTCATCACCAACACCGGGGAGCTGTTTTTT. Protein sequence: CASSYPPGRIVLITNTGELFF.